A single sample gave rise to the 10 T cell receptor beta chains below, sequenced in a study of blood T cell repertoires in COVID-19. Sequencing used immunoSEQ multiplex PCR; TCRdb keeps in-frame clones, though not all of them. The table lists 350,000 to 400,000 clones, roughly 90% of them singletons. Material for sequencing was PBMCs or T cells enriched from blood (not recorded which). The receptors derive from a woman aged 40 to 49 who had been exposed to COVID-19.

In DNA form, the CDR3 reads TGTGCCAGCAGCTCCGGATACGAGATACTAAATGGAAACACCATATATTTT. Translation gives CASSSGYEILNGNTIYF. This sequence joins TRBV7-9 and TRBJ1-3; D gene uncertain. Trimming cost V 4 bases and J 3 bases, with 19 bases left between them. This CDR3 comprises 17 residues. Germline V gene data show CDR1 as SEHNR and CDR2 as FQNEAQ (reference sequence).

As regards this clone: Within the sample, other DNA sequences also encode this same CDR3. The CDR3 is CASSPGQGAGNTIYF. The CDR3 nucleotides read TGCGCCAGCAGCCCGGGACAGGGGGCTGGAAACACCATATATTTT. The rearrangement joins TRBV5-1 to TRBJ1-3; TRBD1 agrees at 11 bases. V gave up 4 bases and J gave up 2 bases; unmatched junction bases: 2. Germline V lookup: CDR1 SGHRS, CDR2 YFSETQ. CDR3 size: 15 residues.

The V gene is TRBV7-9, the J gene TRBJ2-7; D not resolved. CDR3 length: 15 residues. The germline gives CDR1 SEHNR, CDR2 FQNEAQ (reference sequence). Between the trimmed V and J ends, which lost 2 bases and 2 bases, there was a span of 13 bases. CDR3 bases: TGTGCCAGCAGCTTAATACGGTCGAGCGCCTACGAGCAGTACTTC. Its protein product is CASSLIRSSAYEQYF.

The rearrangement uses TRBV7-2 and TRBJ1-2; D might be TRBD1 (6 bases). The V gene lost 8 bases and the J gene lost 7 bases, with 20 bases spanning the gap. The CDR3 is 14 residues long. Per germline, CDR1 SGHTA and CDR2 FQGNSA. This CDR3 reads CASRQEQGRGGYTF. DNA for the CDR3: TGTGCCAGCCGGCAAGAACAGGGTCGGGGTGGCTACACCTTC.

The chain links TRBV6-5 to TRBJ1-6; 7 nucleotides agree with TRBD1. Germline loops: CDR1 MNHEY, CDR2 SVGAGI. V trimming: 5 bases; J trimming: 11 bases; junction bases outside the gene matches: 6. CDR3 size: 13 residues. The CDR3 here is CASSTKGQPPLHF. As DNA, the CDR3 is TGTGCCAGCAGTACAAAGGGACAGCCACCCCTCCACTTT.

The V and J genes are TRBV6-2 or TRBV6-3 and TRBJ1-6; 7 bases agree with TRBD1. The CDR3 covers 14 residues. The V segment lost 2 bases and the J segment 7 bases; nucleotides outside the gene matches: 2. The germline V gene encodes CDR1 MNHEY and CDR2 SVGEGT. CDR3 region: CASSYQGDNSPLHF. The DNA for the CDR3 is TGTGCCAGCAGTTACCAGGGGGACAATTCACCCCTCCACTTT.

The rearrangement joins TRBV4-3 to TRBJ1-1, with TRBD1 as a possible D gene (6 bases). This CDR3 is built from 14 residues. Between the trimmed V and J ends, which lost 2 bases and 4 bases, there was a span of 11 bases. Germline values: CDR1 LGHNA, CDR2 YSLEER. Here the CDR3 DNA reads TGCGCCAGCAGCCAAAACAGGGTAGGCACTGAAGCTTTCTTT. Its translation: CASSQNRVGTEAFF.

The chain is built from TRBV20-1 and TRBJ1-5, with a weak D call TRBD1 (6 bases). V was clipped by 3 bases and J by 11 bases, with 17 bases between them. The length of the CDR3 is 13 residues. Germline loops: CDR1 DFQATT, CDR2 SNEGSKA (reference sequence). The CDR3 DNA follows: TGCAGTGCTAGTGGGGACACCTCCTCGGCCCAGCATTTT. Translated, it gives CSASGDTSSAQHF.

This clone was recorded once. This chain links TRBV18 with TRBJ1-2, with D perhaps matching TRBD1 (5 bases). The CDR3 is 12 amino acids. Germline V gene lookup returns CDR1 KGHSH and CDR2 LQKENI. V lost 6 bases and J lost 6, with 11 bases in between. CDR3 protein: CASSPGGDGYTF. CDR3 DNA: TGTGCCAGCTCCCCAGGAGGGGATGGCTACACCTTC.

The CDR3: CASSARLTGELFF. The DNA of the CDR3 is TGTGCCAGCAGCGCGAGACTAACCGGGGAGCTGTTTTTT. The rearrangement uses TRBV9 and TRBJ2-2; D is possibly TRBD2 (5 bases). This CDR3 is 13 amino acids long. Germline V gene lookup returns CDR1 SGDLS and CDR2 YYNGEE. With 3 bases removed from V and 5 bases from J, the gap between germline ends came to 8 bases.